At least ten counts were recorded for the clone carrying this T cell receptor beta chain. One entry per CDR3 protein, called by TCRdb with MiXCR from the multiplex PCR reads. Among under 150,000 distinct CDR3 sequences listed, around 20% were seen once. The CDR3 is 14 residues long. Per germline, CDR1 WNHNN and CDR2 SYGVQD (reference sequence). With 3 bases clipped from V and 5 bases from J, the junction kept 6 bases outside the gene matches. Axillary draining lymph nodes of breast cancer patients supplied the node samples. The data were taken from a study of breast tumors, draining lymph nodes, adjacent tissues.

This TCR came from a female donor with breast cancer. Some clones in this sample may be carry-over from other donors' samples. Sequencing was carried out using axillary lymph node tissue. The chain recombines TRBV10-1 with TRBJ2-7; 8 bases are a match to TRBD1. The CDR3 region has the DNA TGCGCCAGCAGTGATAGGACAGGGAGCAACGAGCAGTACTTC. It translates to CASSDRTGSNEQYF.